Listed here are 4 T cell receptor beta chains from one sample, sequenced in a study of blood T cell repertoires in COVID-19. Profiled with immunoSEQ multiplex PCR; TCRdb holds only in-frame clones, not every one. The repertoire holds 260,000 or so clones, about 87% seen once, with 2% to 3% in the top ten. Sample: PBMCs or T cells enriched from blood (not recorded which). All receptors come from a woman in her twenties or thirties with acute COVID-19.

The chain links TRBV5-4 to TRBJ2-1; 12 nucleotides match TRBD2. The CDR3 has 16 amino acids. V was clipped by 0 bases and J by 8 bases; unmatched bases: 6. Germline CDR1 SGHNT, CDR2 YYREEE (reference sequence). CDR3 sequence reads: CASSLARTSGAHEQFF. The CDR3 bases are TGTGCCAGCAGCTTGGCCCGGACTAGCGGGGCCCATGAGCAGTTCTTC. The variable domain in full, completed from reference TRBV5-4 and TRBJ2-1, reads ETGVTQSPTHLIKTRGQQVTLRCSSQSGHNTVSWYQQALGQGPQFIFQYYREEENGRGNFPPRFSGLQFPNYSSELNVNALELDDSALYLCASSLARTSGAHEQFFGPGTRLTVL.

This chain uses TRBV12-5 with TRBJ2-7; D may be TRBD1 (6 bases). The CDR3 spans 15 residues. Trimming stripped 1 base from V and 0 bases from J, with 10 bases between. The germline gives CDR1 LGHNT, CDR2 FRNRAP. The CDR3 protein is CASGLDRDLSYEQYF. The CDR3 bases are TGTGCTAGTGGTTTGGACAGGGACCTCTCCTACGAGCAGTACTTC.

V and J are TRBV4-1 and TRBJ2-1; 8 bases are shared with TRBD1. This CDR3 has 16 amino acids. The germline V gene encodes CDR1 MGHRA and CDR2 YSYEKL. With 1 base clipped from V and 3 bases from J, the junction kept 5 bases outside the gene matches. CDR3 loop: CASSQAGTGGYNEQFF. In DNA, the CDR3 is TGCGCCAGCAGCCAAGCCGGGACAGGAGGCTACAATGAGCAGTTCTTC.

The rearrangement joins TRBV12-3 or TRBV12-4 to TRBJ1-1; weak D call: TRBD1 (6 bases). V lost 3 bases and J 9 bases, leaving 14 bases between the germline ends. This CDR3 spans 13 amino acids. CDR3 amino acids: CASSLALDSKAFF. CDR3 coding DNA: TGTGCCAGCAGTTTGGCTCTGGACAGCAAAGCTTTCTTT.